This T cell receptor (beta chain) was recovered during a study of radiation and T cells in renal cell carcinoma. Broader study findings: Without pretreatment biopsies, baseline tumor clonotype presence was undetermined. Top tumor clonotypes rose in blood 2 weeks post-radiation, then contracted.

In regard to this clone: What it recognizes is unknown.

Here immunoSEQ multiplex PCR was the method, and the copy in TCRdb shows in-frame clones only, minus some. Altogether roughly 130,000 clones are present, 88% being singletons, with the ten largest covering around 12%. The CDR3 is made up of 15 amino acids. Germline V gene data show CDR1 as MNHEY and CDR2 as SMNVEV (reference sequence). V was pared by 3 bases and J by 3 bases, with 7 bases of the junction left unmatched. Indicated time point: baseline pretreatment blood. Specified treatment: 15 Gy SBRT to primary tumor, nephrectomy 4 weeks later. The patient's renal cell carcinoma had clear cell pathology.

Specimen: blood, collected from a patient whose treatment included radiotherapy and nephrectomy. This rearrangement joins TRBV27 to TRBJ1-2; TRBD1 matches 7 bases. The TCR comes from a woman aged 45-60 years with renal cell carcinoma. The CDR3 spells CASSFKSGGDYGYTF. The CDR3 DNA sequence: TGTGCCAGCAGTTTTAAGTCAGGGGGGGACTATGGCTACACCTTC.